This T cell receptor (beta chain) was captured by sequencing in a study of T cell repertoires in cytomegalovirus infection. TCRdb called the reads again in MiXCR, with one record for every CDR3 protein. Here the sample spans about 920,000 distinct CDR3 sequences, around 31% being singletons. Findings of the study overall: The ex vivo response was dominated by HLA-C-restricted CMV-specific TCR beta clonotypes.

In the case of this clonotype: Its antigen is undetermined. This may arise from a read error, as a much more abundant clone is one base away.

The receptor's source is a human donor in good health (CMV status not recorded). Some clones in this sample may be carry-over from other donors' samples. The specimen comprised cultured CD8+ T cells from PBMCs, sampled from culture after CMV antigen stimulation.

The CDR3 DNA is TGTGCCAGCAGGTCAGGGCAGGGTCGTGGAAAAGAGACCCAGTACTTC. This translates into CASRSGQGRGKETQYF. This chain uses TRBV7-2 with TRBJ2-5; maybe TRBD1 (5 bases). Deletions cut 6 bases from V and 3 bases from J, with 20 bases between. Germline V gives CDR1 SGHTA, CDR2 FQGNSA. The length of the CDR3 is 16 residues. The complete variable domain, with remaining parts taken from reference TRBV7-2 and TRBJ2-5, reads GAGVSQSPSNKVTEKGKDVELRCDPISGHTALYWYRQSLGQGLEFLIYFQGNSAPDKSGLPSDRFSAERTGGSVSTLTIQRTQQEDSAVYLCASRSGQGRGKETQYFGPGTRLLVL.